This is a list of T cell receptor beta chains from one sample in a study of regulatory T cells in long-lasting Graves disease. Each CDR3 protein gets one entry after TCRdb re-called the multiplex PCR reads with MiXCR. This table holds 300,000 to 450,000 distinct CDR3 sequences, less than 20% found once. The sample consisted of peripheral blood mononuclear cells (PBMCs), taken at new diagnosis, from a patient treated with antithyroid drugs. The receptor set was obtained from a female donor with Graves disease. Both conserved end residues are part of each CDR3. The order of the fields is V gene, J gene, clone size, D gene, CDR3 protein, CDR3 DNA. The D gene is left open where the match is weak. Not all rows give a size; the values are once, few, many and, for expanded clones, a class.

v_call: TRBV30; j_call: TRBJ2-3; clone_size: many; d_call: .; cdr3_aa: CAWSAGGRPSTDTQYF; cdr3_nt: TGTGCCTGGAGTGCCGGTGGGCGCCCTAGCACAGATACGCAGTATTTT
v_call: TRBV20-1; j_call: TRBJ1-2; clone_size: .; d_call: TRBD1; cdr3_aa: CSASRPTGGGGYTF; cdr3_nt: TGCAGTGCTAGTAGGCCGACAGGGGGTGGTGGCTACACCTTC
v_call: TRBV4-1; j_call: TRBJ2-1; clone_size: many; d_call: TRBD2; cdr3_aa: CASSQAPGGRTSGSNNEQFF; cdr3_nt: TGCGCCAGCAGCCAAGCCCCCGGGGGAAGGACTAGCGGGAGCAACAATGAGCAGTTCTTC
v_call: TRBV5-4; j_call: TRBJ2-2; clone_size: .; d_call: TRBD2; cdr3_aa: CASSPGLAGGASSTGELFF; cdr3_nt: TGTGCCAGCAGCCCTGGACTAGCGGGGGGCGCTTCGAGCACCGGGGAGCTGTTTTTT
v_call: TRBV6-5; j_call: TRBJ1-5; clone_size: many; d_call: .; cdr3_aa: CASSYSNVRGVAQPQHF; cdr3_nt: TGTGCCAGCAGTTACTCGAACGTTAGGGGGGTAGCGCAGCCCCAGCATTTT
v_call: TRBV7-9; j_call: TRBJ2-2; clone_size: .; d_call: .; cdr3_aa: CASTPPGLVGSTGELFF; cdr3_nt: TGTGCCAGCACCCCTCCGGGGCTAGTCGGATCTACCGGGGAGCTGTTTTTT
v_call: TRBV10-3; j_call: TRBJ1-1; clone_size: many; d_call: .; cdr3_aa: CAIRTTGDTEAFF; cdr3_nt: TGTGCCATCAGAACGACAGGTGACACTGAAGCTTTCTTT
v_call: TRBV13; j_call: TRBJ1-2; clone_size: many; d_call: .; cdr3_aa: CASSLDRSGYTF; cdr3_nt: TGTGCCAGCAGCTTGGACCGCTCCGGCTACACCTTC
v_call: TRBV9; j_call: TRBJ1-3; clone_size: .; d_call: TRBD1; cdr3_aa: CASSIWDRSPSGNTIYF; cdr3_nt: TGTGCCAGCAGCATCTGGGACAGAAGCCCCTCTGGAAACACCATATATTTT
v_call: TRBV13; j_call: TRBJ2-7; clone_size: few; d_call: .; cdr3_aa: CASSFRGPYNEQYF; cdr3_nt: TGTGCCAGCAGCTTTAGAGGACCGTACAATGAGCAGTACTTC
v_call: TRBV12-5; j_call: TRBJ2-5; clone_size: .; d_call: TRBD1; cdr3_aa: CASGPRTGTAKETQYF; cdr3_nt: TGTGCTAGTGGCCCTCGTACCGGGACAGCCAAGGAGACCCAGTACTTC
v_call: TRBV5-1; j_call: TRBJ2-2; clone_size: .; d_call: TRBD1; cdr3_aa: CASSLAGQGGTGELFF; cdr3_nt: TGCGCCAGCAGCCTGGCGGGACAGGGAGGCACCGGGGAGCTGTTTTTT
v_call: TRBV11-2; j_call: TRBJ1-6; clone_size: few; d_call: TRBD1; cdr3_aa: CASSRQGRASPLHF; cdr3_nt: TGTGCCAGCAGTCGACAGGGGCGCGCCTCACCCCTCCACTTT
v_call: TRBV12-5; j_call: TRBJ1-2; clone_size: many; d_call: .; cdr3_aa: CASGSGAHYGYTF; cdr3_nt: TGTGCTAGTGGTTCCGGGGCGCACTATGGCTACACCTTC
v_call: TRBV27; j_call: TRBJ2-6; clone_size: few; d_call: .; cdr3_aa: CASTTTASSGANVLTF; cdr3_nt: TGTGCCAGCACCACGACAGCCAGCTCTGGGGCCAACGTCCTGACTTTC
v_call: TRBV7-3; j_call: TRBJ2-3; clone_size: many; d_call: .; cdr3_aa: CASSAKGSGRGFSDTQYF; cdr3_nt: TGTGCCAGCAGCGCAAAGGGATCAGGCAGGGGCTTCTCAGATACGCAGTATTTT
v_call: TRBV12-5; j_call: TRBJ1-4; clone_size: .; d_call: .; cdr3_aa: CASGNVGGYGEKLFF; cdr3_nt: TGTGCTAGTGGTAACGTGGGGGGCTATGGTGAAAAACTGTTTTTT
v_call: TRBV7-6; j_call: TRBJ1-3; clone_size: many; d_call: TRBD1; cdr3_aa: CASSLAADRGNTIYF; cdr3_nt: TGTGCCAGCAGCTTAGCAGCGGACAGGGGAAACACCATATATTTT
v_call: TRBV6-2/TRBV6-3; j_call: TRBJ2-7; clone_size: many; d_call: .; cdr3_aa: CASSHTGTPAYEQYF; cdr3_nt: TGTGCCAGCAGTCACACCGGGACCCCAGCCTACGAGCAGTACTTC
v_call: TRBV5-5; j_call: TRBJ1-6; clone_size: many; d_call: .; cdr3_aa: CASSRPEGDSPLHF; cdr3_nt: TGTGCCAGCAGCCGCCCTGAGGGTGATTCACCCCTCCACTTT